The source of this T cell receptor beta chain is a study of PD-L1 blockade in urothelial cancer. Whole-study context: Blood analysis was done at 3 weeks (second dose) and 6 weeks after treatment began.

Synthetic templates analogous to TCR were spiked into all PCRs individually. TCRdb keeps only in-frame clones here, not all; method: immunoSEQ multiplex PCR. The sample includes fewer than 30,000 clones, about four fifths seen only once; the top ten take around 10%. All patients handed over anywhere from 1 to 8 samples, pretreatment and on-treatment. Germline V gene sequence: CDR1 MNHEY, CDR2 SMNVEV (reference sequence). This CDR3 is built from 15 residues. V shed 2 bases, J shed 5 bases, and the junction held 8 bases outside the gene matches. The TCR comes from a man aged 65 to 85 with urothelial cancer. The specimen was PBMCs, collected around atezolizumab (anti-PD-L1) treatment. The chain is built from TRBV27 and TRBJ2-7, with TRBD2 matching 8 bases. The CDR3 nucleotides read TGTGCCAGCAGTTTAGACGGGAGGGCTTACAACGAGCAGTACTTC. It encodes CASSLDGRAYNEQYF.